This section outlines one T cell receptor beta chain sequence together with its context. Its antigen is currently not known. No per-base quality is available; no much larger clone lies one base away. The entry originates in a study of cytomegalovirus exposure and HLA in healthy donors (dated by TCRdb to the late 2010s). About the investigation overall: An earlier analysis of several hundred of the donors reported roughly 300 Gb of sequence data and roughly 120 million unique TCR beta sequences obtained from roughly 170 million T cells. The study aimed to test whether cataloging public T cell receptors could reveal signatures of past pathogen exposure. HLA typing covered class I and class II loci at four-digit resolution. The study combined high-throughput TCR immunosequencing, statistical association of individual TCRs with disease status, and machine learning to predict cytomegalovirus infection status. The number of typed donors differed by locus: 629-630 for A, B, C, DRB1 and DQB1; approximately 540 for DQA1; approximately 600 for DPA1; and around 450 for DPB1. About 310 gigabases of sequencing data and approximately 84 million unique TCR sequences were included in an early release covering roughly 600 HLA-typed donors. A later analysis re-analyzed previously published TCR beta repertoires from hundreds of donors and added high-resolution HLA genotyping to study TCR occurrence patterns. Among the roughly 370 genotyped donors, around 81% belonged to the genetic ancestry cluster associated with self-reported Caucasian donors. The study profiled the T cell repertoires of hundreds of subjects by immunosequencing and related them to cytomegalovirus serostatus. All discovery cohort repertoires had been generated using a single sequencing platform. An earlier analysis of 587 of the donors used high-throughput TCR beta sequencing to judge whether each TCR beta V gene segment behaved as functional or pseudogenic. Rather than drawing on any new phenotypic data, the later analysis identified candidate immune exposures from TCR beta sequences and the way those sequences occurred across donors. Four to six DR-DQ haplotypes were handled as single units for association and clustering because linkage in the cohort was strong. Across roughly 420 genotyped donors of the cohort, an average of roughly 250,000 unique TCR beta nucleotide sequences per donor were sequenced, and roughly a sixth of those sequences were non-productive. Along with the roughly 700-subject first cohort, a separate validation cohort of over 90 different subjects was used. A later genetic analysis took genome-wide SNP genotypes for about 55% of the 666 donors and used that subset as a discovery cohort. Donor age, sex, ethnicity and CMV serostatus were collected together with the repertoire data.

The full study reports these points: CMV serostatus was the only immune exposure information available for the cohort. A further reported finding was that TCR beta sequences accurately predicted the HLA-A and HLA-B alleles for most subjects in the first cohort. In both the original and validation cohorts, the classifier was reported to diagnose cytomegalovirus status with high specificity and sensitivity. Because counts were too low, seventeen rarely observed V segments, including chromosome 9 orphons, were left out of the earlier analysis of a few hundred of the donors. Correlated functional status among segregating V segments might reflect linkage disequilibrium, but an unknown experimental factor could not be ruled out. A few of the identified cytomegalovirus-associated TCR beta chains were confirmed in vitro to be specific for cytomegalovirus antigens. A group of highly shared sequence variants was considered likely to be a technical artifact of the sequencing pipeline. A later analysis reported that several top co-occurrence clusters appeared linked to parvovirus B19, influenza, CMV and Epstein-Barr virus. V-gene and J-gene trimming of TCR beta chains was associated with a missense DCLRE1C variant in a later genetic analysis, and the association was replicated in an independent cohort. In this cohort, only TCR beta chains were sequenced, and detectable features were limited by the absence of alpha or paired-chain data. The study gave a list of about 170 TCR beta chains associated with cytomegalovirus. Sequencing depth was assumed to be roughly uniform across donors in the presence/absence analyses, though that assumption may not hold. In a later analysis, TCR association rates were found to vary across HLA loci, with the most associated TCRs seen for DRB1 alleles and the fewest for HLA-C alleles. At a false discovery rate of 0.05, a later analysis linked about 17,000 TCR beta sequences to specific HLA alleles. Because some donors lacked HLA typing at each locus, the association tests relied only on the typed subset. Across donors, most TCR sequences were observed very rarely, whereas some public TCRs were present in many individuals. When HLA alleles, especially DR and DQ, strongly co-occurred, TCR associations were difficult to assign to individual alleles. In an earlier analysis of 587 of the donors, most TCR beta V segments appeared in productive rearrangements about 87% or about 30% of the time, broadly matching IMGT annotations. According to a later analysis, most CMV-associated TCR beta chains appeared to be HLA-restricted, and the HLA associations seemed to be driven largely by CMV exposure. Compared with equally common non-associated chains, HLA-associated TCR beta chains in a later analysis were more clonally expanded and had lower generation probabilities. Some IMGT-functional V segments, including TRBV6-2 and TRBV6-3, could not be told apart with the 87-base-pair reads, so those segments were excluded. The authors suggested that the approach could potentially be generalized to other disease states and immunological phenotypes. According to a later genetic analysis, donors in an Asian-associated ancestry cluster had fewer N-insertions in productive TCRs than the approximately 630-donor mean.

In total, approximately 690 healthy bone marrow donors made up the cohort. At the time of sampling, every cohort member was nominally healthy, though immune exposures that went unrecorded were likely present. The donor tested CMV seropositive and was one of the 289 seropositive cohort members. Each donor provided a peripheral blood sample, and peripheral blood mononuclear cells were used for TCR beta sequencing. The Qiagen DNeasy Blood Extraction Kit was used to extract genomic DNA from the blood cell samples. Trimming takes 0 bases from V and 4 bases from J, and the germline ends sit 10 bases apart. CDR1 and CDR2 were assigned from the germline V gene as SGDLS and YYNGEE. Inclusive of the bounding cysteine and phenylalanine, the CDR3 is 14 residues long. Only CDR3 DNA remains: 42 bases, in frame from the first base. Libraries were made using the immunoSEQ multiplex PCR assay. The multiplex PCR relied on a mix of 60 forward primers for TCR Vbeta segments and 13 reverse primers for TCR Jbeta segments. Amplification of the CDR3 region of rearranged TCR beta genes was performed with a multiplex PCR assay on genomic DNA. The amplified TCR beta libraries were sequenced on the Illumina HiSeq System as 87-base-pair reads. The study's own analysis went as follows. A later analysis counted some 80 million unique TCR beta chains across the 500 to 850 repertoires, and some 11 million of these chains were shared by at least two donors. A nearest-neighbor algorithm error-corrected the raw reads and collapsed the reads into unique sequences, merging closely related sequences to remove PCR and sequencing errors. Alignment of CDR3 sequences to IMGT reference sequences was used to assign V, D and J gene segments. For a sequence to be retained, at least a six-nucleotide match to both a V gene segment and a J gene segment was required. A rearrangement was called productive if the CDR3 had no stop codons and remained in frame with V and J, and every other rearrangement was called non-productive. CDR3 was defined by IMGT convention, running from the second conserved V-encoded cysteine to the conserved J-encoded phenylalanine. In an earlier analysis of around 600 of the donors, sequences lacking an unambiguous match to a single V gene segment were excluded. An earlier analysis of approximately 590 of the donors called V segments functional above 56.7% productive rearrangements and segregating when the between-donor standard deviation exceeded 5%. A statistical classification framework was built for diagnosing cytomegalovirus status from the catalog of TCR beta chain sequences. A later analysis assigned V and J genes by comparing TCR nucleotide sequences with IMGT/GENE-DB human TR gene sequences. Using the TCRdist pipeline, a later analysis assigned CDR3 sequences along with most-parsimonious VDJ recombination scenarios. In a later analysis, each TCR beta chain was defined by its CDR3 amino acid sequence together with its V-gene family, and reads lacking a unique V-gene family were excluded. In a later analysis, 500 to 700 highly shared, low-generation-probability nucleotide sequences were removed to address suspected cross-contamination and a sequencing artifact. A later analysis calculated a clonal expansion index for each public chain from normalized within-repertoire ranks of inferred template counts. A later analysis computed generation probabilities with a VDJ recombination model fitted to out-of-frame rearrangements, and checked the results against IGoR. In a later analysis, TCR-TCR, TCR-HLA and TCR-CMV co-occurrence was scored with hypergeometric tests, and a repertoire-size bias correction was applied to TCR pairs. In a later analysis, false discovery rates were estimated by permuting HLA or CMV assignments 20 times. In a later analysis, co-occurring TCRs were grouped using DBSCAN, and TCRdist sequence similarity was added for clustering within HLA-allele-positive subsets. Repertoires with fewer than 30,000 or more than 120,000 public chains, plus five repertoires with anomalous nucleotide sharing, were excluded from co-occurrence clustering. Imported from immuneACCESS, the table was reduced by TCRdb to in-frame sequences with V and J called. These copies leave out some clones; in studies compared against another copy, an unresolved V gene accounts for under half, and the cause of the remainder is not known. V and J calls and clone size follow that table, whereas D and trimming were derived from the DNA. This sample lists about 120,000 clones; 65% to 80% were detected once. The ten largest clones add up to around 3% of the sample.

The sequenced sample consisted of PBMCs. Recombination joined TRBV9 with TRBJ1-2; the D gene identity is not certain. This TCR was sampled from a woman aged 40 to 50 in good health and CMV-seropositive. The nucleotide sequence reads as follows: TGTGCCAGCAGCGTAGAGGACTCCGCCTATGGCTACACCTTC. This encodes CASSVEDSAYGYTF.